These 19 T cell receptor beta chains originate from one sample sequenced in a study of T cells in Graves' hyperthyroidism and ophthalmopathy. Regions amplified from RNA transcripts were the TCR beta CDR3 regions. With the HTBI primer set, the TCR CDR3 went through a first round of RT-PCR. TCRdb reprocessed the multiplex PCR reads via MiXCR and lists one record per CDR3 protein. The profile shows approximately 610,000 distinct CDR3 sequences, around 15% of them singletons. The sequenced material came from blood. These receptors came from a woman between 35 and 50 years old with Graves' ophthalmopathy.

In its sample, this clonotype was seen many times. The chain recombines TRBV11-2 with TRBJ2-2, with 7 bases matching TRBD2. The CDR3 covers 14 residues. The germline CDR1 and CDR2 sequences are SGHAT and FQNNGV. J gave up 6 bases and V 3 bases, and 4 bases lay outside the gene matches. The CDR3 DNA follows: TGTGCCAGCAGCTTCTTGGGAGGGCCCGGGGAGCTGTTTTTT. Protein: CASSFLGGPGELFF.

This clonotype was observed at least ten times. The rearrangement joins TRBV7-3 to TRBJ2-7, with 7 bases lining up with TRBD2. Germline V gene lookup returns CDR1 SGHTA and CDR2 FQGTGA. The CDR3 consists of 15 residues. The junction had 5 bases not matched to a gene; V was cut back by 1 base and J by 2 bases. The CDR3 DNA reads as TGTGCCAGCAGCTTAAAACACGGGAGGACCTACGAGCAGTACTTC. Protein: CASSLKHGRTYEQYF.

This clonotype was seen a few times. A junction boundary mismatches the germline segment, possibly from a read error. The V and J genes are TRBV5-1 and TRBJ2-7; possibly TRBD2 for D (6 bases). CDR1 and CDR2 from the germline V gene are SGHRS and YFSETQ. The CDR3 length is 12 residues. This CDR3 reads CPSEGPGDEQYF. The DNA of the CDR3 is TGCCCCAGCGAGGGCCCGGGGGACGAGCAGTACTTC.

This clonotype was seen many times. The chain has TRBV4-1 and TRBJ2-5, with D perhaps TRBD2 (6 bases). The CDR3 sequence is 15 residues long. Per the germline V gene, CDR1 is MGHRA and CDR2 is YSYEKL. The V gene lost 5 bases and the J gene lost 5 bases, with 18 bases spanning the gap. In DNA, the CDR3 is TGCGCCAGCAGCGATCAATGGGGGACTTGGGAGACCCAGTACTTC. Protein: CASSDQWGTWETQYF.

This clonotype was detected many times. The V call is TRBV28, the J call TRBJ2-2; D possibly corresponds to TRBD1 (5 bases). The CDR3 sequence is 13 residues long. CDR1 and CDR2 from the germline V gene are MDHEN and SYDVKM. The V end lost 5 bases, the J end lost 6 bases, and 10 bases lay between the germline ends. In nucleotides, the CDR3 is TGTGCCAGCAGTCCGCCGACAGCCGGGGAGCTGTTTTTT. Translating gives CASSPPTAGELFF.

This clonotype was counted at least ten times. The chain is built from TRBV3-1 and TRBJ1-1; D might be TRBD1 (5 bases). Trimming left V 5 bases short and J 5 bases short, with 15 bases between. Germline CDR1 is LGHDT and CDR2 is YNNKEL (reference sequence). This CDR3 comprises 14 residues. CDR3 loop: CASSVSTGPTEAFF. The CDR3 DNA reads TGTGCCAGCAGCGTTAGCACGGGACCGACTGAAGCTTTCTTT.

This clonotype appeared many times. The chain uses TRBV10-3 and TRBJ2-7; D call uncertain. The germline CDR1 and CDR2 sequences are ENHRY and SYGVKD. This CDR3 is 14 amino acids long. The germline V and J ends were trimmed by 4 bases and 2 bases, with 12 bases remaining between them. The CDR3 DNA reads TGTGCCATCAGTGTACCCTCGGAGCCCTACGAGCAGTACTTC. Amino acids: CAISVPSEPYEQYF.

This clonotype came up many times. This sequence joins TRBV11-2 and TRBJ2-7; TRBD1 aligns across 9 bases. Germline assignment: CDR1 SGHAT and CDR2 FQNNGV. Unmatched junction bases numbered 8, after V lost 5 bases and J lost 6 bases. CDR3 length: 14 amino acids. DNA for the CDR3: TGTGCCAGCAGCCCAGGGGACAGGGAGGCCGAGCAGTACTTC. Translation: CASSPGDREAEQYF.

The chain combines TRBV30 with TRBJ1-1, with a possible D match to TRBD1 (5 bases). Germline V gene sequence: CDR1 GTSNPN, CDR2 SVGIG (reference sequence). Trimming removed 6 bases at V and 1 base at J, with 12 bases between. The CDR3 is 13 amino acids. The CDR3 nucleotides are TGTGCCTGCCTCAGGGTTCCGAACACTGAAGCTTTCTTT. Its protein product is CACLRVPNTEAFF.

This clonotype was recorded at least ten times. The chain employs TRBV6-5 and TRBJ1-2; perhaps TRBD1 as D (5 bases). CDR1 and CDR2 (germline): MNHEY, SVGAGI. The CDR3 is 13 amino acids. Between the trimmed V and J ends, which lost 2 bases and 7 bases, there was a span of 11 bases. The CDR3 loop is CASSYAQGSGYTF. As DNA, the CDR3 is TGTGCCAGCAGTTACGCGCAGGGAAGTGGCTACACCTTC.

The table lists this clonotype with many counts. The rearrangement uses TRBV6-1 and TRBJ1-2, with TRBD1 as a possible D gene (6 bases). The germline V and J ends were trimmed by 6 bases and 4 bases, with 21 bases remaining between them. The CDR3 spans 16 residues. Germline CDR1 is MNHNS and CDR2 is SASEGT. For the CDR3, the DNA is TGTGCCAGCAGCGACCAGCTCGGGGGGCGCGGCTATGGCTACACCTTC. Residues: CASSDQLGGRGYGYTF.

Only a few counts were recorded for this clonotype. This sequence joins TRBV19 and TRBJ2-4, with 10 bases aligning to TRBD2. CDR3 length equals 18 residues. V lost 3 bases and J lost 1; bases outside the gene matches: 9. Germline CDR1 is LNHDA and CDR2 is SQIVND (reference sequence). In DNA, the CDR3 is TGTGCCAGTAGTATTGCGAGCGGGAGGGCCGGTGCCAAAAACATTCAGTACTTC. Protein sequence: CASSIASGRAGAKNIQYF.

This clonotype has a count of ten or more. The V gene is TRBV6-2 or TRBV6-3, the J gene TRBJ2-2; 12 bases fit TRBD2. The CDR3 has 16 amino acids. V lost 7 bases, J lost 6 bases, and 9 bases stayed unmatched. The germline V gene has CDR1 MNHEY and CDR2 SVGEGT. The CDR3 DNA reads TGTGCCAGCAAGCTAGCGGGAGGGCAAACGGCCGGGGAGCTGTTTTTT. Translated: CASKLAGGQTAGELFF.

V is TRBV28 and J is TRBJ1-2; tentative D call: TRBD1 (5 bases). Between the trimmed V and J ends, which lost 4 bases and 7 bases, there was a span of 22 bases. The germline V gene has CDR1 MDHEN and CDR2 SYDVKM. CDR3 length: 16 residues. The CDR3 DNA sequence: TGTGCCAGCAGTTCATCTGGGACCGATCGAATTACTGGCTACACCTTC. Protein sequence: CASSSSGTDRITGYTF.

This chain joins TRBV28 and TRBJ2-7, with 9 bases matching TRBD2. The J segment lost 3 bases and the V segment lost 1 base, leaving 4 bases of the junction unmatched. This CDR3 region has 15 residues. Germline CDR1 and CDR2: MDHEN and SYDVKM. This CDR3 reads CASSLLAGAHYEQYF. As DNA, the CDR3 is TGTGCCAGCAGTTTATTAGCGGGAGCCCACTACGAGCAGTACTTC. Filled out from reference TRBV28 and TRBJ2-7, the complete variable domain reads DVKVTQSSRYLVKRTGEKVFLECVQDMDHENMFWYRQDPGLGLRLIYFSYDVKMKEKGDIPEGYSVSREKKERFSLILESASTNQTSMYLCASSLLAGAHYEQYFGPGTRLTVT.

This clonotype showed up many times. The rearrangement links TRBV2 to TRBJ2-5; D might be TRBD1 or TRBD2, each matching 5 bases. Germline CDR1 is SNHLY and CDR2 is FYNNEI. The length of the CDR3 is 13 residues. The V end was cut by 5 bases, the J end by 4 bases, with 11 bases between. CDR3: CASSSDSGETQYF. CDR3 nucleotides: TGTGCCAGCAGTAGCGACAGCGGAGAGACCCAGTACTTC.

The V and J genes are TRBV24-1 and TRBJ1-1, with TRBD1 matching over 9 bases. CDR3 size: 12 residues. V dropped 10 bases and J dropped 10; count of bases not matched to a gene: 9. The germline gives CDR1 KGHDR, CDR2 SFDVKD. CDR3: CATSPGTGLAFF. CDR3 nucleotides: TGTGCCACAAGTCCCGGGACAGGGTTAGCTTTCTTT.

Many counts were recorded for this clonotype. The genes are TRBV28 and TRBJ2-5; 8 nucleotides line up with TRBD1. J lost 4 bases, V lost 7 bases, and 8 bases had no gene match. CDR1 is MDHEN and CDR2 is SYDVKM in the germline V gene. The CDR3 sequence is 14 residues long. This CDR3 reads CASKFTGTGETQYF. In nucleotides, the CDR3 is TGTGCCAGCAAATTTACGGGGACAGGAGAGACCCAGTACTTC.

This clonotype was seen at least ten times. The chain employs TRBV5-1 and TRBJ2-7, with a possible D match to TRBD2 (6 bases). The V end lost 3 bases, the J end lost 6 bases, and 13 bases lay between the germline ends. The CDR3 covers 13 residues. Germline values: CDR1 SGHRS, CDR2 YFSETQ. The chain's CDR3 is CASSSELASEQYF. Here the CDR3 DNA reads TGCGCCAGCAGCTCCGAACTAGCATCCGAGCAGTACTTC.